One and the same sample provided the 31 T cell receptor beta chains below, sequenced in a study of monozygotic twins with inflammatory bowel disease. TCRdb reprocessed the 5' RACE reads; each CDR3 protein has one entry and no DNA is given. In total, the table holds around 370,000 distinct CDR3 sequences. Sequenced input: blood. These receptors all come from a human donor with ulcerative colitis or Crohn's disease, or a healthy co-twin of an affected twin (not recorded which).

The J gene is TRBJ1-4, the V gene TRBV20-1; the D gene TCRdb calls, TRBD1, cannot be checked with no DNA. CDR1 and CDR2 (germline): DFQATT, SNEGSKA (reference sequence). The CDR3 extends over 13 amino acids. This CDR3 reads CSAPPGQGEKLFF.

The rearrangement links TRBV7-2 to TRBJ1-4; TCRdb's D gene call, TRBD1, goes unchecked for lack of DNA. This CDR3 is 14 amino acids long. Germline V gives CDR1 SGHTA, CDR2 FQGNSA. The CDR3 region is CASSWTATNEKLFF.

V usage is TRBV10-3 and J usage is TRBJ1-1; TCRdb calls TRBD1, which cannot be checked without DNA. This CDR3 comprises 14 residues. The germline V gene encodes CDR1 ENHRY and CDR2 SYGVKD. CDR3 sequence: CAINRGDMNTEAFF.

The chain joins TRBV5-6 to TRBJ2-5; the D call of TRBD2 rests on TCRdb alone, since no DNA is present to check it. CDR3 size: 15 residues. The germline V gene encodes CDR1 SGHDT and CDR2 YYEEEE. CDR3 amino acids: CASSLVAGGEETQYF.

V and J are TRBV7-2 and TRBJ2-2. The germline V gene encodes CDR1 SGHTA and CDR2 FQGNSA. This CDR3 contains 14 residues. The CDR3 sequence is CASSLVGFTGELFF.

V usage is TRBV20-1 and J usage is TRBJ1-6. Germline assignment: CDR1 DFQATT and CDR2 SNEGSKA (reference sequence). This CDR3 spans 17 amino acids. CDR3 residues: CSARLGRGNSNNSPLHF.

This chain joins TRBV7-2 and TRBJ2-7. Germline V CDR1 and CDR2: SGHTA, FQGNSA. The length of the CDR3 is 14 residues. The CDR3 sequence: CASSSADPVYEQYF.

V usage is TRBV5-1 and J usage is TRBJ2-6; TCRdb picks TRBD1, but there is no DNA to check that call. The CDR3 totals 18 residues. Germline-derived CDR1 and CDR2 are SGHRS and YFSETQ. The CDR3 region is CASSSKTGGESGANVLTF.

V usage is TRBV6-2 or TRBV6-3 and J usage is TRBJ2-1; the TRBD2 assignment by TCRdb is unverifiable without DNA. CDR3 length: 12 residues. Germline V gene lookup returns CDR1 MNHEY and CDR2 SVGEGT. This CDR3 reads CASSLTSDEQFF.

J is TRBJ1-1 and V is TRBV14. This CDR3 comprises 13 residues. CDR1 and CDR2 (germline): SGHDN, FVKESK. CDR3 region: CASSQDLEAEAFF.

The genes are TRBV6-5 and TRBJ1-3. Per the germline V gene, CDR1 is MNHEY and CDR2 is SVGAGI. The CDR3 extends over 16 amino acids. CDR3 residues: CASSYSRQAGGNTIYF.

This chain connects TRBV7-9 to TRBJ2-7. CDR3 length: 14 residues. The V gene's germline CDR1 is SEHNR and CDR2 FQNEAQ (reference sequence). CDR3 sequence reads: CASTISGAVYEQYF.

The chain uses TRBV20-1 and TRBJ2-7; the D gene TCRdb calls, TRBD1, cannot be checked with no DNA. The CDR3 totals 16 residues. The germline CDR1 and CDR2 sequences are DFQATT and SNEGSKA (reference sequence). The CDR3 protein is CSATSSTGASYYEQYF.

V and J are TRBV6-1 and TRBJ2-3; checking the TCRdb D call of TRBD1 is not possible without DNA. This CDR3 region has 16 residues. CDR1 and CDR2 (germline): MNHNS, SASEGT. CDR3 in amino acids: CASSPSGTVVVDTQYF.

The chain joins TRBV28 to TRBJ1-2; TCRdb lists TRBD1, though no DNA is available to test this call. This CDR3 has 16 residues. Germline V gene data show CDR1 as MDHEN and CDR2 as SYDVKM. CDR3 region: CASSPYRGQGSYGYTF.

This chain connects TRBV18 to TRBJ2-7. CDR3 length equals 13 residues. Germline V gene sequence: CDR1 KGHSH, CDR2 LQKENI. This CDR3 is CASSKTQSYEQYF.

The CDR3 region is CSALRAPQETQYF. V is TRBV20-1 and J is TRBJ2-5; no DNA is available, so the TRBD1 call from TCRdb remains unchecked. The CDR3 length is 13 residues. Germline loops: CDR1 DFQATT, CDR2 SNEGSKA (reference sequence).

The rearrangement links TRBV7-3 to TRBJ2-2; TCRdb proposes TRBD1, but this gene call is untestable without DNA. Germline values: CDR1 SGHTA, CDR2 FQGTGA. The CDR3 covers 16 residues. This chain's CDR3 is CASSLLRQGAPGELFF.

The chain couples TRBV28 to TRBJ2-7. Germline V CDR1 and CDR2: MDHEN, SYDVKM. This CDR3 contains 13 residues. CDR3 residues: CASSFSRTYEQYF.

V usage is TRBV7-9 and J usage is TRBJ2-7; TCRdb gives TRBD1 as the D gene, but with no DNA this cannot be confirmed. The V gene's germline CDR1 is SEHNR and CDR2 FQNEAQ (reference sequence). The CDR3 totals 15 residues. This CDR3 is CASSYGTGVDYEQYF.

The chain is built from TRBV12-5 and TRBJ1-1. CDR1 is LGHNT and CDR2 is FRNRAP in the germline V gene. This CDR3 is built from 13 residues. CDR3 protein: CASGLLDGTEAFF.

The chain is built from TRBV5-1 and TRBJ1-2. The germline V gene has CDR1 SGHRS and CDR2 YFSETQ. The CDR3 totals 12 residues. The CDR3 here is CASSLRTDGYTF.

This chain connects TRBV24-1 to TRBJ1-5; lacking DNA, the TRBD1 call made by TCRdb goes unchecked. This CDR3 is built from 13 residues. Germline assignment: CDR1 KGHDR and CDR2 SFDVKD. The chain's CDR3 is CATSDLRTGGQHF.

This chain joins TRBV7-2 and TRBJ2-1; the TCRdb call, TRBD1, lacks DNA for checking. Germline CDR1 reads SGHTA; CDR2 reads FQGNSA. This CDR3 comprises 15 residues. The CDR3 sequence: CASSLVGGPTNEQFF. Full variable domain (remainder filled in from reference TRBV7-2 and TRBJ2-1): GAGVSQSPSNKVTEKGKDVELRCDPISGHTALYWYRQSLGQGLEFLIYFQGNSAPDKSGLPSDRFSAERTGGSVSTLTIQRTQQEDSAVYLCASSLVGGPTNEQFFGPGTRLTVL.

The CDR3 here is CASSLRGIQDLEQYF. The chain employs TRBV7-8 and TRBJ2-7; the D gene TCRdb calls, TRBD1, cannot be checked with no DNA. CDR3 length: 15 residues. In germline, CDR1 is SGHVS, CDR2 FQNEAQ.

The V call is TRBV5-6, the J call TRBJ1-5; TCRdb selects TRBD1, and the lack of DNA leaves this call unchecked. The V gene's germline CDR1 is SGHDT and CDR2 YYEEEE. This CDR3 contains 14 residues. This chain's CDR3 is CASSLDTGSSPQHF.

This chain joins TRBV27 and TRBJ2-1; the TRBD1 assignment by TCRdb is unverifiable without DNA. CDR3 length: 15 residues. Germline CDR1 and CDR2: MNHEY and SMNVEV (reference sequence). This CDR3 reads CASSPPGQGSDEQFF.

The rearrangement joins TRBV18 to TRBJ2-3. The CDR3 consists of 15 residues. Germline loops: CDR1 KGHSH, CDR2 LQKENI. The chain's CDR3 is CASSPPGSSTDTQYF.

The chain carries TRBV2 and TRBJ2-7; the TRBD1 assignment by TCRdb is unverifiable without DNA. CDR3 size: 14 residues. Germline-derived CDR1 and CDR2 are SNHLY and FYNNEI. Here the CDR3 reads CASGRDRASVEQYF. The full variable domain, in which reference TRBV2 and TRBJ2-7 provide the parts outside the CDR3, is EPEVTQTPSHQVTQMGQEVILRCVPISNHLYFYWYRQILGQKVEFLVSFYNNEISEKSEIFDDQFSVERPDGSNFTLKIRSTKLEDSAMYFCASGRDRASVEQYFGPGTRLTVT.

J is TRBJ2-6 and V is TRBV24-1. Germline values: CDR1 KGHDR, CDR2 SFDVKD. The CDR3 loop spans 15 amino acids. The CDR3 spells CATSVGSSGANVLTF.

The rearrangement joins TRBV20-1 to TRBJ1-1; no DNA is available, so the TRBD1 call from TCRdb remains unchecked. Germline values: CDR1 DFQATT, CDR2 SNEGSKA (reference sequence). The CDR3 consists of 14 residues. Here the CDR3 reads CSASIGAMNTEAFF.